Listed below are T cell receptor beta chains from one sample, sequenced in a study of PD-1 blockade in mismatch repair-deficient tumors. The table came from immunoSEQ multiplex PCR; TCRdb's copy has only in-frame clones and leaves some out. The repertoire holds about 63,000 clones, with about nine tenths as singletons. The source was peripheral blood, collected 52 weeks after starting pembrolizumab. These receptors were obtained from an adult with mismatch repair-deficient cancer. CDR3s include the opening cysteine and the closing phenylalanine or tryptophan. Each record gives: V gene, J gene, clone size, D gene, CDR3 protein, CDR3 DNA. The D gene is left open where the match is weak. Clone size is not always given. Where it is, it says once, few, many or a class for expanded clones.

v_call: TRBV7-9
j_call: TRBJ1-2
clone_size: NA
d_call: NA
cdr3_aa: CASSFSRQGNYGYTF
cdr3_nt: TGTGCCAGCAGCTTCAGTCGGCAGGGAAACTATGGCTACACCTTC

v_call: TRBV6-6
j_call: TRBJ2-7
clone_size: NA
d_call: NA
cdr3_aa: CASSYAGSYEQYF
cdr3_nt: TGTGCCAGCAGTTACGCGGGCTCCTACGAGCAGTACTTC

v_call: TRBV13
j_call: TRBJ2-5
clone_size: NA
d_call: NA
cdr3_aa: CASSLRGGQETQYF
cdr3_nt: TGTGCCAGCAGCTTAAGGGGGGGTCAAGAGACCCAGTACTTC

v_call: TRBV10-1
j_call: TRBJ2-1
clone_size: NA
d_call: NA
cdr3_aa: CASSERGTGHEQFF
cdr3_nt: TGCGCCAGCAGTGAGAGGGGCACGGGGCATGAGCAGTTCTTC

v_call: TRBV4-1
j_call: TRBJ2-7
clone_size: few
d_call: NA
cdr3_aa: CASSPLRVSYEQYF
cdr3_nt: TGCGCCAGCAGCCCCCTTCGTGTGTCCTACGAGCAGTACTTC

v_call: TRBV5-1
j_call: TRBJ1-2
clone_size: NA
d_call: NA
cdr3_aa: CASSLGRRGRIYGYTF
cdr3_nt: TGCGCCAGCAGCTTGGGGCGGCGGGGCAGAATCTATGGCTACACCTTC

v_call: TRBV11-3
j_call: TRBJ2-7
clone_size: NA
d_call: NA
cdr3_aa: CASGDLISYEQYF
cdr3_nt: TGTGCCAGCGGAGACTTAATCTCCTACGAGCAGTACTTC

v_call: TRBV5-6
j_call: TRBJ2-1
clone_size: NA
d_call: TRBD2
cdr3_aa: CASSPKGSGNYYNEQFF
cdr3_nt: TGTGCCAGCAGCCCAAAGGGTAGCGGGAATTACTACAATGAGCAGTTCTTC

v_call: TRBV19
j_call: TRBJ2-3
clone_size: once
d_call: NA
cdr3_aa: CASSIGLNFDTQYF
cdr3_nt: TGTGCCAGTAGTATAGGTCTAAATTTCGATACGCAGTATTTT

v_call: TRBV11-2
j_call: TRBJ2-1
clone_size: NA
d_call: TRBD2
cdr3_aa: CASSLALAATYNEQFF
cdr3_nt: TGTGCCAGCAGCTTAGCCCTAGCGGCCACCTACAATGAGCAGTTCTTC

v_call: TRBV4-1
j_call: TRBJ2-5
clone_size: NA
d_call: NA
cdr3_aa: CASSQYSRGWETQYF
cdr3_nt: TGCGCCAGCAGCCAATATTCTAGGGGTTGGGAGACCCAGTACTTC

v_call: TRBV7-6
j_call: TRBJ2-7
clone_size: NA
d_call: NA
cdr3_aa: CASSITRDGKSYEQYF
cdr3_nt: TGTGCCAGCAGCATAACCCGGGACGGAAAATCCTACGAGCAGTACTTC

v_call: TRBV14
j_call: TRBJ2-1
clone_size: NA
d_call: TRBD2
cdr3_aa: CASSQDYAGLAMSSYNEQFF
cdr3_nt: TGTGCCAGCAGCCAAGATTATGCGGGACTAGCAATGAGCTCCTACAATGAGCAGTTCTTC

v_call: TRBV4-3
j_call: TRBJ2-7
clone_size: NA
d_call: TRBD2
cdr3_aa: CASSQDYAAGEYEQYF
cdr3_nt: TGCGCCAGCAGCCAAGATTACGCAGCGGGAGAATATGAGCAGTACTTC

v_call: TRBV5-5
j_call: TRBJ2-2
clone_size: NA
d_call: NA
cdr3_aa: CASSLELSGFEFTGELFF
cdr3_nt: TGTGCCAGCAGCTTGGAGTTGTCGGGGTTCGAGTTCACCGGGGAGCTGTTTTTT

v_call: TRBV7-9
j_call: TRBJ2-7
clone_size: NA
d_call: NA
cdr3_aa: CASSPRGGEQYF
cdr3_nt: TGTGCCAGCAGCCCTAGGGGGGGGGAGCAGTACTTC

v_call: TRBV7-2
j_call: TRBJ2-5
clone_size: NA
d_call: NA
cdr3_aa: CASSLVEETQYF
cdr3_nt: TGTGCCAGCAGCTTAGTAGAAGAGACCCAGTACTTC

v_call: TRBV27
j_call: TRBJ2-2
clone_size: NA
d_call: NA
cdr3_aa: CASSSRGQSNTGELFF
cdr3_nt: TGTGCCAGCAGTTCGCGGGGGCAGTCGAACACCGGGGAGCTGTTTTTT

v_call: TRBV11-2
j_call: TRBJ2-7
clone_size: NA
d_call: TRBD1
cdr3_aa: CASSLDLYRGVFYEQYF
cdr3_nt: TGTGCCAGCAGCTTAGATCTTTACAGGGGAGTTTTCTACGAGCAGTACTTC

v_call: TRBV6-5
j_call: TRBJ1-2
clone_size: NA
d_call: TRBD1
cdr3_aa: CASRPLTGYYGYTF
cdr3_nt: TGTGCCAGCAGGCCTCTGACAGGGTACTATGGCTACACCTTC

v_call: TRBV18
j_call: TRBJ2-5
clone_size: once
d_call: NA
cdr3_aa: CASSRYRDKQETQYF
cdr3_nt: TGTGCCAGCTCACGGTACAGGGACAAACAAGAGACCCAGTACTTC

v_call: TRBV14
j_call: TRBJ2-5
clone_size: NA
d_call: NA
cdr3_aa: CASSQEVLYRDHNQETQYF
cdr3_nt: TGTGCCAGCAGCCAAGAGGTACTGTACCGGGACCACAACCAAGAGACCCAGTACTTC

v_call: TRBV6-4
j_call: TRBJ1-1
clone_size: NA
d_call: NA
cdr3_aa: CARRWGAEAFF
cdr3_nt: TGTGCCAGGAGATGGGGCGCTGAAGCTTTCTTT

v_call: TRBV27
j_call: TRBJ2-7
clone_size: NA
d_call: TRBD1
cdr3_aa: CASSTFSGTEHYEQYF
cdr3_nt: TGTGCCAGCAGTACATTTTCCGGGACAGAGCACTACGAGCAGTACTTC

v_call: TRBV27
j_call: TRBJ1-1
clone_size: NA
d_call: NA
cdr3_aa: CASSPQTAASTEAFF
cdr3_nt: TGTGCCAGCAGTCCCCAGACAGCCGCCAGCACTGAAGCTTTCTTT

v_call: TRBV11-2
j_call: TRBJ1-4
clone_size: few
d_call: NA
cdr3_aa: CASSLGRATNEKLFF
cdr3_nt: TGTGCCAGCAGCTTAGGTCGGGCAACTAATGAAAAACTGTTTTTT

v_call: TRBV4-3
j_call: TRBJ2-7
clone_size: NA
d_call: TRBD1
cdr3_aa: CASSQAWDRGFYEQYF
cdr3_nt: TGCGCCAGCAGCCAAGCCTGGGACAGGGGTTTCTACGAGCAGTACTTC

v_call: TRBV6-6
j_call: TRBJ2-1
clone_size: NA
d_call: TRBD1
cdr3_aa: CASSPGQGVYNEQFF
cdr3_nt: TGTGCCAGCAGCCCCGGACAGGGGGTTTACAATGAGCAGTTCTTC

v_call: TRBV25-1
j_call: TRBJ1-1
clone_size: NA
d_call: TRBD1
cdr3_aa: CASSDIGQGRLPEAFF
cdr3_nt: TGTGCCAGCAGTGATATCGGACAGGGTCGATTGCCTGAAGCTTTCTTT

v_call: TRBV4-2
j_call: TRBJ1-2
clone_size: NA
d_call: NA
cdr3_aa: CASSQDWNYGYTF
cdr3_nt: TGTGCCAGCAGCCAAGATTGGAACTATGGCTACACCTTC

v_call: TRBV11-2
j_call: TRBJ2-1
clone_size: NA
d_call: TRBD2
cdr3_aa: CASSSSGNSYNEQFF
cdr3_nt: TGTGCCAGCAGCTCCAGCGGGAATTCGTACAATGAGCAGTTCTTC

v_call: TRBV4-3
j_call: TRBJ2-1
clone_size: NA
d_call: TRBD1
cdr3_aa: CASSQDETGGWYEQFF
cdr3_nt: TGCGCCAGCAGCCAAGATGAGACAGGGGGATGGTATGAGCAGTTCTTC

v_call: TRBV6-5
j_call: TRBJ2-1
clone_size: NA
d_call: NA
cdr3_aa: CASGLAPDGEQFF
cdr3_nt: TGTGCCAGCGGGTTGGCGCCAGATGGTGAGCAGTTCTTC

v_call: TRBV4-3
j_call: TRBJ2-5
clone_size: NA
d_call: TRBD1
cdr3_aa: CASSQDSGTGGQETQYF
cdr3_nt: TGCGCCAGCAGCCAAGATTCCGGGACAGGGGGTCAAGAGACCCAGTACTTC

v_call: TRBV5-4
j_call: TRBJ2-1
clone_size: NA
d_call: TRBD2
cdr3_aa: CASSYLAGPNEQFF
cdr3_nt: TGTGCCAGCAGCTACCTAGCGGGACCCAATGAGCAGTTCTTC

v_call: TRBV15
j_call: TRBJ1-5
clone_size: NA
d_call: NA
cdr3_aa: CATSRGRDQPQHF
cdr3_nt: TGTGCCACCAGCAGAGGGAGGGATCAGCCCCAGCATTTT

v_call: TRBV5-5
j_call: TRBJ2-7
clone_size: NA
d_call: NA
cdr3_aa: CASSFFGTEQYF
cdr3_nt: TGTGCCAGCAGCTTTTTCGGGACGGAGCAGTACTTC

v_call: TRBV14
j_call: TRBJ2-7
clone_size: NA
d_call: TRBD1
cdr3_aa: CASSPISRDSYEQYF
cdr3_nt: TGTGCCAGCAGCCCAATTTCTAGGGACAGCTACGAGCAGTACTTC

v_call: TRBV4-1
j_call: TRBJ2-1
clone_size: NA
d_call: TRBD2
cdr3_aa: CASSPQLAGGPPGSYNEQFF
cdr3_nt: TGCGCCAGCAGCCCCCAACTAGCGGGAGGCCCTCCCGGCTCCTACAATGAGCAGTTCTTC

v_call: TRBV7-2
j_call: TRBJ2-1
clone_size: NA
d_call: TRBD2
cdr3_aa: CASSGPGRISYNEQFF
cdr3_nt: TGTGCCAGCAGCGGACCCGGGAGGATCTCCTACAATGAGCAGTTCTTC

v_call: TRBV11-2
j_call: TRBJ2-7
clone_size: NA
d_call: NA
cdr3_aa: CASSLVRGPRYEQYF
cdr3_nt: TGTGCCAGCAGCTTAGTAAGGGGACCGCGGTACGAGCAGTACTTC

v_call: TRBV4-1
j_call: TRBJ2-5
clone_size: NA
d_call: NA
cdr3_aa: CASSLYQGETQYF
cdr3_nt: TGCGCCAGCAGCCTCTACCAGGGCGAGACCCAGTACTTC

v_call: TRBV29-1
j_call: TRBJ2-1
clone_size: NA
d_call: NA
cdr3_aa: CSVVFNEQFF
cdr3_nt: TGCAGCGTTGTCTTCAATGAGCAGTTCTTC

v_call: TRBV5-1
j_call: TRBJ2-1
clone_size: NA
d_call: TRBD1
cdr3_aa: CASSPGQGRYNEQFF
cdr3_nt: TGCGCCAGCAGCCCCGGACAGGGGCGATACAATGAGCAGTTCTTC

v_call: TRBV7-8
j_call: TRBJ2-3
clone_size: NA
d_call: TRBD2
cdr3_aa: CASSYDPRTSGSTDTQYF
cdr3_nt: TGTGCCAGCAGCTACGATCCGAGGACTAGCGGGAGCACAGATACGCAGTATTTT

v_call: TRBV13
j_call: TRBJ1-3
clone_size: NA
d_call: NA
cdr3_aa: CASSSPAWTSGNTIYF
cdr3_nt: TGTGCCAGCAGCTCCCCGGCGTGGACCTCTGGAAACACCATATATTTT

v_call: TRBV5-1
j_call: TRBJ2-3
clone_size: once
d_call: TRBD1
cdr3_aa: CASSSGQGWTDTQYF
cdr3_nt: TGCGCCAGCAGCAGCGGACAGGGGTGGACAGATACGCAGTATTTT

v_call: TRBV11-2
j_call: TRBJ1-2
clone_size: NA
d_call: NA
cdr3_aa: CASSWQPGTEGPLDGYTF
cdr3_nt: TGTGCCAGCAGCTGGCAGCCTGGGACGGAAGGGCCCCTTGATGGCTACACCTTC

v_call: TRBV7-9
j_call: TRBJ2-2
clone_size: NA
d_call: TRBD2
cdr3_aa: CASSPARTSGFLFF
cdr3_nt: TGTGCCAGCAGCCCAGCCCGGACTAGCGGCTTCCTGTTTTTT

v_call: TRBV7-9
j_call: TRBJ2-7
clone_size: NA
d_call: NA
cdr3_aa: CASSYGNWGGHEQYF
cdr3_nt: TGTGCCAGCAGCTACGGAAACTGGGGGGGCCACGAGCAGTACTTC

v_call: TRBV5-1
j_call: TRBJ2-2
clone_size: NA
d_call: TRBD2
cdr3_aa: CASCSSGSVSGELFF
cdr3_nt: TGCGCCAGCTGCTCTAGCGGGAGTGTATCCGGGGAGCTGTTTTTT

v_call: TRBV7-2
j_call: TRBJ1-1
clone_size: NA
d_call: TRBD1
cdr3_aa: CASSWAGQGDPEAFF
cdr3_nt: TGTGCCAGCAGTTGGGCGGGACAGGGCGACCCTGAAGCTTTCTTT